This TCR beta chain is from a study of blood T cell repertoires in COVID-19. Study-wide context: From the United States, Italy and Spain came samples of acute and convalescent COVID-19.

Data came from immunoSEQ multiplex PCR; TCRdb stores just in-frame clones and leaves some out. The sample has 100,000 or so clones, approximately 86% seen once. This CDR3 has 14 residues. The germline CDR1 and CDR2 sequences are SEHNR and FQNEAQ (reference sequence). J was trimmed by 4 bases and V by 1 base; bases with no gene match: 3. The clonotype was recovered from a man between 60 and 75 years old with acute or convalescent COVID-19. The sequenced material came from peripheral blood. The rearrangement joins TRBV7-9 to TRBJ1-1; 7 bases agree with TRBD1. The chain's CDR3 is CASSLGAGGTEAFF. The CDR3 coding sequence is TGTGCCAGCAGCTTAGGGGCAGGGGGCACTGAAGCTTTCTTT. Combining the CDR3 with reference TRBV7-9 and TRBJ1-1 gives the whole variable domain DTGVSQNPRHKITKRGQNVTFRCDPISEHNRLYWYRQTLGQGPEFLTYFQNEAQLEKSRLLSDRFSAERPKGSFSTLEIQRTEQGDSAMYLCASSLGAGGTEAFFGQGTRLTVV.